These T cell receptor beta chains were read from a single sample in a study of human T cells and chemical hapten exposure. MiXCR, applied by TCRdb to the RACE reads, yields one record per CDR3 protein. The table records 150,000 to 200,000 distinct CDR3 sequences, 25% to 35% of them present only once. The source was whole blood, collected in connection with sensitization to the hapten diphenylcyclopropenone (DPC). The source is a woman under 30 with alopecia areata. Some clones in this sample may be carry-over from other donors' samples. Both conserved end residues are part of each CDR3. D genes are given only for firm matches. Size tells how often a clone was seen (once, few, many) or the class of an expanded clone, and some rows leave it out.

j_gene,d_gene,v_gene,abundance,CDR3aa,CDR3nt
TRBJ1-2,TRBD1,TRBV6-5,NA,CASSYSGRTGSVRGYTF,TGTGCCAGCAGTTACTCGGGGAGGACAGGTTCCGTACGTGGCTACACCTTC
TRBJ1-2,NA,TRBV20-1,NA,CSARDYGNYGYTF,TGCAGTGCTAGAGATTACGGGAACTATGGCTACACCTTC
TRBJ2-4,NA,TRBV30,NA,CAWSPEFVPGVIQYF,TGTGCCTGGAGCCCCGAGTTTGTACCCGGGGTCATTCAGTACTTC
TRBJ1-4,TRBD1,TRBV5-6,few,CASSTGQANEKLFF,TGTGCCAGCAGCACCGGACAGGCTAATGAAAAACTGTTTTTT
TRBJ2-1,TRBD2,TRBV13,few,CASSSAGTRANEQFF,TGTGCCAGCAGCTCCGCCGGGACTAGGGCCAATGAGCAGTTCTTC
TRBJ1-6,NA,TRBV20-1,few,CSARAAQRPLHF,TGCAGTGCTAGGGCAGCCCAAAGACCCCTCCACTTT
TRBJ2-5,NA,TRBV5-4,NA,CASSLPGRQETQYF,TGTGCCAGCAGCTTGCCGGGGCGGCAAGAGACCCAGTACTTC
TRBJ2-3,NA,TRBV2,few,CASSGFTDTQYF,TGTGCCAGCAGTGGGTTTACAGATACGCAGTATTTT
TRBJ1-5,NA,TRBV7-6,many,CASSLTADQPQHF,TGTGCCAGCAGCTTAACCGCTGATCAGCCCCAGCATTTT
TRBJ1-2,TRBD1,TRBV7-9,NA,CASRQGAGGYTF,TGTGCCAGCAGACAGGGGGCTGGTGGCTACACCTTC
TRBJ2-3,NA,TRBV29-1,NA,CSVLPPGAQGTQYF,TGCAGCGTCCTACCCCCAGGGGCGCAGGGGACGCAGTATTTT
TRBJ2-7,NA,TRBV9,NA,CASSTGQYYEQYF,TGTGCCAGCAGCACGGGCCAATACTACGAGCAGTACTTC
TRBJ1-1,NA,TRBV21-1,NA,CASSKEGFKNTEAFF,TGTGCCAGCAGCAAAGAAGGGTTCAAGAACACTGAAGCTTTCTTT
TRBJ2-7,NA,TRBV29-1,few,CSVERLPSYEQYF,TGCAGCGTTGAACGGCTACCCTCCTACGAGCAGTACTTC
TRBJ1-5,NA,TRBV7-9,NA,CASSLAEAPLQPQHF,TGTGCCAGCAGCTTAGCGGAGGCACCACTTCAGCCCCAGCATTTT
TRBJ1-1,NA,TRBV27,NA,CASKPQGRGAFF,TGTGCCAGCAAACCTCAGGGGCGGGGAGCTTTCTTT
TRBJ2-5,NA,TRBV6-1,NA,CASSATVTVQETQYF,TGTGCCAGCAGTGCAACCGTGACAGTACAAGAGACCCAGTACTTC
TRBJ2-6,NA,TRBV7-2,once,CASSTRGSTGANVLTF,TGTGCCAGCAGCACCAGGGGTTCTACTGGGGCCAACGTCCTGACTTTC
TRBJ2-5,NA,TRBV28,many,CASSTQETQYF,TGTGCCAGCAGCACCCAAGAGACCCAGTACTTC
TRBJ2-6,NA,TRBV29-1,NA,CSVGVRVYGANVLTF,TGCAGCGTTGGGGTCAGGGTGTATGGGGCCAACGTCCTGACTTTC
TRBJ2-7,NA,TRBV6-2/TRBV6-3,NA,CASRFRGEQYF,TGTGCCAGCAGATTTAGAGGCGAGCAGTACTTC
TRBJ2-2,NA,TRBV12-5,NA,CASGAGVRELFF,TGTGCTAGTGGTGCAGGGGTCCGGGAGCTGTTTTTT
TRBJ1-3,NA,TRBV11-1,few,CASSLHRNSGNTIYF,TGTGCCAGCAGCCTACACCGAAACTCTGGAAACACCATATATTTT
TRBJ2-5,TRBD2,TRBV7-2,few,CASSYSSGGAGETQYF,TGTGCCAGCAGCTACTCTAGCGGGGGGGCCGGAGAGACCCAGTACTTC
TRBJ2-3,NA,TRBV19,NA,CASRTDTQYF,TGTGCCAGTAGAACAGATACGCAGTATTTT
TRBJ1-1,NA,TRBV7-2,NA,CASSLGPDPTEAFF,TGTGCCAGCAGCTTAGGTCCTGACCCCACTGAAGCTTTCTTT
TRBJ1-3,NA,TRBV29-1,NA,CSADGGGRNTIYF,TGCAGCGCCGATGGGGGGGGAAGAAACACCATATATTTT
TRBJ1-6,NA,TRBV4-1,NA,CASSVGPGDLYSPLHF,TGCGCCAGCAGCGTCGGACCGGGGGATTTATATTCACCCCTCCACTTT
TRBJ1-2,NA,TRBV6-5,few,CASSKTGYGYTF,TGTGCCAGCAGTAAAACGGGCTATGGCTACACCTTC